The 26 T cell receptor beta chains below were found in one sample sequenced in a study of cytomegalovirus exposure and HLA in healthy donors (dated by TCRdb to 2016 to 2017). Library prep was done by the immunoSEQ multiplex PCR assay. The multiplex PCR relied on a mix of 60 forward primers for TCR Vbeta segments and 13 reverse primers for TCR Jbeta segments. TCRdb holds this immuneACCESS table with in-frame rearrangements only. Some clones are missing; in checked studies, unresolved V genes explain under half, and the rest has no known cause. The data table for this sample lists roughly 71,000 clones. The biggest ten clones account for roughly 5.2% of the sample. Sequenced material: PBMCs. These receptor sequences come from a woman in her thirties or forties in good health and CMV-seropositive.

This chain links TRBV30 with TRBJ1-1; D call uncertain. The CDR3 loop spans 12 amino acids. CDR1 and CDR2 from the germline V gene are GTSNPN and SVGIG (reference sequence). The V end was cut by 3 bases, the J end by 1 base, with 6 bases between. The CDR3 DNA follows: TGTGCCTGGAGCCCCGGGAACACTGAAGCTTTCTTT. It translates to CAWSPGNTEAFF.

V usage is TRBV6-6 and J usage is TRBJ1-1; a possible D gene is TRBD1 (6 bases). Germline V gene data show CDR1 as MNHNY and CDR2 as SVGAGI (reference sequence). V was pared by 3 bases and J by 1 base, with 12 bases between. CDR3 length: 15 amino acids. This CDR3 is CASSYYTGTNTEAFF. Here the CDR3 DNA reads TGTGCCAGCAGTTATTACACAGGGACGAACACTGAAGCTTTCTTT.

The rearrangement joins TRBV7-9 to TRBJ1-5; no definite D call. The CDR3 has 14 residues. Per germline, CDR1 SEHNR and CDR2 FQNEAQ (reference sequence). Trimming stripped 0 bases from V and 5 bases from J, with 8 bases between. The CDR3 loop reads CASSLANGHQPQHF. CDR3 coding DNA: TGTGCCAGCAGCTTAGCGAATGGGCATCAGCCCCAGCATTTT.

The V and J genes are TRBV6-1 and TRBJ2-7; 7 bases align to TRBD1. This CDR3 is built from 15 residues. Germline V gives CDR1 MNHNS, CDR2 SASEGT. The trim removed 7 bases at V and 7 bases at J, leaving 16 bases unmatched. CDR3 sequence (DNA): TGTGCCAGCACCGGTGTCCAAGAGGGGGCGAAAGAGCAGTACTTC. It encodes CASTGVQEGAKEQYF.

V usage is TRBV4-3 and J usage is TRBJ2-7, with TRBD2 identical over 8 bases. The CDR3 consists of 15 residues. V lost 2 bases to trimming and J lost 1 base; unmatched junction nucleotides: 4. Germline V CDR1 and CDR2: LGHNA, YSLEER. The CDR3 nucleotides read TGCGCCAGCAGCCAAATTAGCGGGGCGTCCTACGAGCAGTACTTC. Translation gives CASSQISGASYEQYF.

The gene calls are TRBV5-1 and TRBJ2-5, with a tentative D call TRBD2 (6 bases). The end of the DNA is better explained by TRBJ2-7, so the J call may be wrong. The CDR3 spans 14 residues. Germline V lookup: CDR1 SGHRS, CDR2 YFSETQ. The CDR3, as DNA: TGCGCCAGCAGCTACCGGGACTCGTCGTACGAGCAGTACTTC. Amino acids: CASSYRDSSYEQYF.

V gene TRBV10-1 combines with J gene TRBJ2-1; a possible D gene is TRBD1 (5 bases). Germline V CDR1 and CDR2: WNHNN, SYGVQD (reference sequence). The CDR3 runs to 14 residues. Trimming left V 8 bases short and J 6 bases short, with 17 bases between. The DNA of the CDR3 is TGCGCCAGCTACGACAGCCCCGTCCTCAATGAGCAGTTCTTC. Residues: CASYDSPVLNEQFF.

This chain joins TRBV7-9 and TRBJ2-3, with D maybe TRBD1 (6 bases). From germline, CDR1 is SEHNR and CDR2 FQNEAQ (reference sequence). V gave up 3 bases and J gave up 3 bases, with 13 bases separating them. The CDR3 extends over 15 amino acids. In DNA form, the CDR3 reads TGTGCCAGCAGCTTCTTTGGGGGCCGAACAGATACGCAGTATTTT. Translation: CASSFFGGRTDTQYF.

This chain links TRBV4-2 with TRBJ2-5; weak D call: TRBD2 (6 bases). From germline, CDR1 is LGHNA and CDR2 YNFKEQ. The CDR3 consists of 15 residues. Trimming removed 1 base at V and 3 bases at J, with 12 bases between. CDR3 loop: CASSQGRAGKETQYF. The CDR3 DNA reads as TGTGCCAGCAGCCAAGGGAGGGCGGGGAAAGAGACCCAGTACTTC.

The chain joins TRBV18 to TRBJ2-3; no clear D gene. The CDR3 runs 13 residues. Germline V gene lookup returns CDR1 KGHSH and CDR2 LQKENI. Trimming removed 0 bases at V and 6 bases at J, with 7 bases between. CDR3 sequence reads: CASSPPVRDTQYF. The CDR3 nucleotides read TGTGCCAGCTCACCACCAGTCCGGGATACGCAGTATTTT.

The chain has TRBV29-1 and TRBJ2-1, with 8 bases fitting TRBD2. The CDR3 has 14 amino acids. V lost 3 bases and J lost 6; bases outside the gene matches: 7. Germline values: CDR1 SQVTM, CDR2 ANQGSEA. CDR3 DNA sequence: TGCAGCGTTGAGGGAGTAGCGGGGTTCAATGAGCAGTTCTTC. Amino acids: CSVEGVAGFNEQFF.

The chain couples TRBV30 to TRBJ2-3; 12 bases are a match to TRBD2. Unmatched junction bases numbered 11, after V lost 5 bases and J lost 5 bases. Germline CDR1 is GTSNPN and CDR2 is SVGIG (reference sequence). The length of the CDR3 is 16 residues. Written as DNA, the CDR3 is TGTGCCTGGGGACTCGGACTAGCGGGAAAATTAGATACGCAGTATTTT. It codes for CAWGLGLAGKLDTQYF.

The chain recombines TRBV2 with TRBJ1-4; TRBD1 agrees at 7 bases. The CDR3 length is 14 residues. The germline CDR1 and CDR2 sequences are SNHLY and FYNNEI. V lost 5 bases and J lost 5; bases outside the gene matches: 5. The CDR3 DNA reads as TGTGCCAGCAGTAACAGGGGCTACAATGAAAAACTGTTTTTT. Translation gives CASSNRGYNEKLFF.

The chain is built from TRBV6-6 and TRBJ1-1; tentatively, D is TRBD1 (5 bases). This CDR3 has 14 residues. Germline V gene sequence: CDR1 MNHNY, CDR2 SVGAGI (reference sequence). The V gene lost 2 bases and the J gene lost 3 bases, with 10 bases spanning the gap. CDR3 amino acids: CASSYNSGYTEAFF. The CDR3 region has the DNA TGTGCCAGCAGTTACAATTCAGGGTACACTGAAGCTTTCTTT.

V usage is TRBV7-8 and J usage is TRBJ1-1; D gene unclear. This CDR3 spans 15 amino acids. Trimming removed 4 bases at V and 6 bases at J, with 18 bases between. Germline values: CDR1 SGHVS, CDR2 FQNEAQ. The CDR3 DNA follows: TGTGCCAGCAGCTGGGAGAAGCGGGTTTTGGCTGAAGCTTTCTTT. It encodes CASSWEKRVLAEAFF.

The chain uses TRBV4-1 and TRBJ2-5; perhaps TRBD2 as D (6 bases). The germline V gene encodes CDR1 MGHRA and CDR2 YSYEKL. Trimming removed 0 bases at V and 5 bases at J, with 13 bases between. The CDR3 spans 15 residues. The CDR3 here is CASSQDGTGGETQYF. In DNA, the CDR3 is TGCGCCAGCAGCCAAGATGGTACAGGAGGGGAGACCCAGTACTTC.

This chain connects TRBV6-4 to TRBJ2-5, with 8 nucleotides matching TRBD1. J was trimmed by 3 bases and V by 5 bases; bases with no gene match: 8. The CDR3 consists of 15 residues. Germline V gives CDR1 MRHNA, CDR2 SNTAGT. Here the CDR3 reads CASSPGAGGEETQYF. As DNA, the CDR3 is TGTGCCAGCAGTCCCGGGGCAGGGGGCGAAGAGACCCAGTACTTC.

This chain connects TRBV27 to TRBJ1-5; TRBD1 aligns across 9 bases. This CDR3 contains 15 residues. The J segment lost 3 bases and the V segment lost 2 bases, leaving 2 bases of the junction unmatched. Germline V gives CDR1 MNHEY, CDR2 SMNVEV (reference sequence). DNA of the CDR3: TGTGCCAGCAGTTTAGGGACAGGGCACAATCAGCCCCAGCATTTT. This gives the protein CASSLGTGHNQPQHF.

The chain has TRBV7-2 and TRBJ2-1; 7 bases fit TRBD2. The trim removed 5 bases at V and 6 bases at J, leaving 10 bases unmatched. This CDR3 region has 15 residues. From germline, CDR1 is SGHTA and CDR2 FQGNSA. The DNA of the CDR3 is TGTGCCAGCAGCCTCGGACTAGGAAGGGGCAATGAGCAGTTCTTC. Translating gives CASSLGLGRGNEQFF. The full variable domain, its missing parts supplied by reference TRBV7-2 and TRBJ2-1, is GAGVSQSPSNKVTEKGKDVELRCDPISGHTALYWYRQSLGQGLEFLIYFQGNSAPDKSGLPSDRFSAERTGGSVSTLTIQRTQQEDSAVYLCASSLGLGRGNEQFFGPGTRLTVL.

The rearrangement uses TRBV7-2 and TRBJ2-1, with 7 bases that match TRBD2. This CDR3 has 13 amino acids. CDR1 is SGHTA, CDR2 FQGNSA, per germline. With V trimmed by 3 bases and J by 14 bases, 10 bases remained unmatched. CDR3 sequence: CASSLGRVVSKFF. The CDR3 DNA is TGTGCCAGCAGCTTGGGGAGGGTTGTTAGTAAGTTCTTC.

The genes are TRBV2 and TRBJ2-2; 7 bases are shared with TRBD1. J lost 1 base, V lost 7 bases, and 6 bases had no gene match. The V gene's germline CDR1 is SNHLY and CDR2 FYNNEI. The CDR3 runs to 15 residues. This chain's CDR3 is CASNPRTGNTGELFF. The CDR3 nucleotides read TGTGCCAGCAACCCGCGGACAGGGAACACCGGGGAGCTGTTTTTT.

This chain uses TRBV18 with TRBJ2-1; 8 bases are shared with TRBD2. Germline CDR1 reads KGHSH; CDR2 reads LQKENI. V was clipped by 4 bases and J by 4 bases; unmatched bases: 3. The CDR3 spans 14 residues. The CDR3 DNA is TGTGCCAGCTCACTAGAGCGGGAGTACAATGAGCAGTTCTTC. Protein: CASSLEREYNEQFF.

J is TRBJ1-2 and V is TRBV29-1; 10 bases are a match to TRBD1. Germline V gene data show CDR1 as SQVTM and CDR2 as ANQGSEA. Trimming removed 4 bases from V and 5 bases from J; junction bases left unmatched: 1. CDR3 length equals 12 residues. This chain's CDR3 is CSVGQGAYGYTF. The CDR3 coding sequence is TGCAGCGTTGGACAGGGGGCGTATGGCTACACCTTC.

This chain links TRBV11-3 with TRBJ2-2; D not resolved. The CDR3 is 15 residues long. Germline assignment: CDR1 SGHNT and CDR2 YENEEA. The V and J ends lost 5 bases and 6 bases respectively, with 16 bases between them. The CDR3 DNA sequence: TGTGCCAGCAGCCTATTCATTGGGCCTCCCGGGGAGCTGTTTTTT. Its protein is CASSLFIGPPGELFF.

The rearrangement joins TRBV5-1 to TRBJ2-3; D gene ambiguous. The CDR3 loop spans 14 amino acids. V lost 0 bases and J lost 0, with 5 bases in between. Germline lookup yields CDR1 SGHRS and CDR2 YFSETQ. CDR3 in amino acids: CASSLGMSTDTQYF. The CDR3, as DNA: TGCGCCAGCAGCTTGGGTATGAGCACAGATACGCAGTATTTT.

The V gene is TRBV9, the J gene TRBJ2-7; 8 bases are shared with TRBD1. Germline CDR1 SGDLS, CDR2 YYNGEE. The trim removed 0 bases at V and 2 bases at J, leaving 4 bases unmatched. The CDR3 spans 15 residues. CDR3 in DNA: TGTGCCAGCAGCGTAGGGACAGGGAAAACCTACGAGCAGTACTTC. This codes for CASSVGTGKTYEQYF.